The 16 T cell receptor beta chains reported below all come from one sample, sequenced in a study of blood T cells in healthy people across ages. A sample-barcoded 5' primer and a J-beta primer mix were used in a second PCR of about 7 to 11 cycles. Via MiXCR, TCRdb re-called the 5' RACE reads, giving one row per CDR3 protein. The sample includes 730,000 or so distinct CDR3 sequences, about 42% of them seen just once. The specimen sequenced was blood. The receptors here all came from a woman in her sixties in good health.

The chain couples TRBV14 to TRBJ2-1, with D perhaps given as TRBD1 or TRBD2 (5 bases each). CDR3 length: 15 amino acids. Trimming pared 4 bases from V and 6 bases from J, leaving 16 bases between. The germline CDR1 and CDR2 sequences are SGHDN and FVKESK. This CDR3 reads CASSRGYQGSNEQFF. CDR3 in DNA: TGTGCCAGCAGCCGAGGGTACCAGGGATCCAATGAGCAGTTCTTC.

The J gene is TRBJ1-2, the V gene TRBV7-9; weak D call: TRBD1 (5 bases). From germline, CDR1 is SEHNR and CDR2 FQNEAQ (reference sequence). This CDR3 region has 15 residues. Trimming removed 7 bases from V and 2 bases from J, with 17 bases in between. CDR3 nucleotides: TGTGCCAGCATCCAGGGTGGAGGGATCAACTATGGCTACACCTTC. Its translation is CASIQGGGINYGYTF.

This clonotype was observed many times. The gene calls are TRBV29-1 and TRBJ2-5; 8 positions agree with TRBD2. Per the germline V gene, CDR1 is SQVTM and CDR2 is ANQGSEA. The V and J ends lost 4 bases and 5 bases, in that order; junction bases with no gene match: 9. This CDR3 is 14 amino acids long. The CDR3, as DNA: TGCAGCGTTGCCCAGGCTAGCGGGTGGGAGACCCAGTACTTC. Amino acid sequence: CSVAQASGWETQYF.

This clonotype has more than one count but fewer than ten. The V and J genes are TRBV12-3 or TRBV12-4 and TRBJ1-5; 7 bases agree with TRBD1. The V gene end was trimmed by 2 bases and the J gene end by 1 base; junction bases not matched to a gene: 8. The CDR3 runs 17 residues. The CDR3 is CASSLIQGGVSNQPQHF. In nucleotides, the CDR3 is TGTGCCAGCAGTTTAATCCAGGGGGGTGTGAGCAATCAGCCCCAGCATTTT.

This clonotype has at least ten counts. The chain combines TRBV12-3 or TRBV12-4 with TRBJ2-3, with 9 nucleotides matching TRBD2. The trim removed 7 bases at V and 4 bases at J, leaving 9 bases unmatched. CDR3 length equals 15 residues. For the CDR3, the DNA is TGTGCCAGCACGTCATTAGCGGGAGTCGCAGATACGCAGTATTTT. Translated: CASTSLAGVADTQYF.

This clonotype was observed a handful of times. This sequence joins TRBV18 and TRBJ2-7, with D maybe TRBD1 (5 bases). The length of the CDR3 is 15 residues. From germline, CDR1 is KGHSH and CDR2 LQKENI. Trimming pared 3 bases from V and 3 bases from J, leaving 15 bases between. CDR3 in DNA: TGTGCCAGCTCACCCACCGGGCGGCAGGGCTACGAGCAGTACTTC. Translated: CASSPTGRQGYEQYF.

J is TRBJ2-5 and V is TRBV20-1; 7 bases map to TRBD1. Germline CDR1 reads DFQATT; CDR2 reads SNEGSKA (reference sequence). The CDR3 covers 14 residues. The V segment lost 0 bases and the J segment 11 bases; nucleotides outside the gene matches: 12. This CDR3 is CSARDGVGGYEQYF. DNA for the CDR3: TGCAGTGCTAGAGATGGAGTAGGGGGCTATGAGCAGTACTTC.

This clonotype was counted ten times or more. This sequence joins TRBV7-2 and TRBJ2-1; 13 nucleotides align to TRBD2. Germline loops: CDR1 SGHTA, CDR2 FQGNSA. The ends lost 1 base at V and 4 bases at J; junction bases unmatched: 4. The CDR3 extends over 17 amino acids. The CDR3 here is CASSLVTSGGAYNEQFF. In nucleotides, the CDR3 is TGTGCCAGCAGCTTAGTAACTAGCGGGGGGGCGTACAATGAGCAGTTCTTC.

About this clonotype: At one boundary the junction diverges from the germline segment, which might be a read error. The V and J genes are TRBV18 and TRBJ2-5; 8 bases are a match to TRBD2. Germline V gene data show CDR1 as KGHSH and CDR2 as LQKENI. The CDR3 consists of 16 residues. The CDR3: CVSSPVPGGPLNEQYF. CDR3 bases: TGTGTCAGCTCACCAGTTCCGGGAGGGCCTTTGAATGAGCAGTACTTC.

This clonotype was detected only a few times. The rearrangement joins TRBV6-2 or TRBV6-3 to TRBJ2-7, with 8 bases fitting TRBD1. The CDR3 totals 17 residues. With 5 bases clipped from V and 2 bases from J, the junction kept 14 bases outside the gene matches. Germline V gives CDR1 MNHEY, CDR2 SVGEGT. Here the CDR3 reads CASSRDRLTTVTYEQYF. The CDR3 DNA reads as TGTGCCAGCAGTAGGGACAGGCTGACGACGGTAACCTACGAGCAGTACTTC.

As concerns this clonotype: Lacking the conserved final phenylalanine or tryptophan, this CDR3 likely reflects a read error. The genes are TRBV27 and TRBJ2-1, with D possibly being TRBD2 (6 bases). Trimming shortened V by 8 bases and J by 6 bases, and 17 bases separated the two germline ends. The CDR3 is made up of 14 amino acids. Per germline, CDR1 MNHEY and CDR2 SMNVEV (reference sequence). This CDR3 reads CASLNSKAGNEQFL. DNA of the CDR3: TGTGCCAGCCTAAATAGTAAAGCGGGCAATGAGCAGTTCTTA.

CDR3 nucleotides: TGCGCCAGCAGCCACGGACAGGGGGCAAGCACAGATACGCAGTATTTT. Translated, it gives CASSHGQGASTDTQYF. The rearrangement joins TRBV5-1 to TRBJ2-3; 11 bases match TRBD1. J lost 0 bases, V lost 4 bases, and 4 bases had no gene match. The germline V gene has CDR1 SGHRS and CDR2 YFSETQ. The CDR3 is made up of 16 amino acids.

This clonotype was seen only a few times. J is TRBJ1-4 and V is TRBV3-1; tentatively, D is TRBD1 (6 bases). This CDR3 is built from 15 residues. Germline assignment: CDR1 LGHDT and CDR2 YNNKEL (reference sequence). The ends were cut back, 4 bases at V and 5 bases at J, with 14 bases in the middle. CDR3 DNA sequence: TGTGCCAGCAGCCCTGGGGGGGGCCAGAATGAAAAACTGTTTTTT. Its protein is CASSPGGGQNEKLFF.

V and J are TRBV20-1 and TRBJ2-1; a possible D gene is TRBD1 (7 bases). With 4 bases removed from V and 2 bases from J, the gap between germline ends came to 18 bases. This CDR3 contains 16 residues. The germline V gene encodes CDR1 DFQATT and CDR2 SNEGSKA (reference sequence). The CDR3 loop is CSATLGGGSTYNEQFF. The CDR3 region has the DNA TGCAGTGCTACCCTTGGAGGGGGCTCTACCTACAATGAGCAGTTCTTC.

The V gene is TRBV6-5, the J gene TRBJ1-2; the D is unclear. The CDR3 is 13 amino acids. Trimming pared 6 bases from V and 8 bases from J, leaving 16 bases between. Germline V CDR1 and CDR2: MNHEY, SVGAGI. DNA for the CDR3: TGTGCCAGCAGACTCCGGGAAATGGACGGCTACACCTTC. Translated: CASRLREMDGYTF.

In its sample, this clonotype was seen many times. CDR3 nucleotide sequence: TGTGCCAGCAGCCCACAGGGCGCTGGGGCCAACGTCCTGACTTTC. Protein sequence: CASSPQGAGANVLTF. The chain employs TRBV7-3 and TRBJ2-6; tentatively, D is TRBD1 (6 bases). V lost 5 bases and J 2 bases, leaving 10 bases between the germline ends. Germline CDR1 reads SGHTA; CDR2 reads FQGTGA. This CDR3 contains 15 residues.